This note documents a single T cell receptor beta chain sequence. The data derive from a study of CD8 T cells in Susac syndrome. Reverse transcription of 0.5 to 1 ug RNA was performed with random hexamers. Multiplex PCR with immunoSEQ amplified the TCR beta CDR3 across 54 Vbeta and 13 Jbeta. TCRdb used MiXCR to reprocess the immunoSEQ multiplex PCR reads, holding one entry per CDR3 protein. The sample lists about 47,000 distinct CDR3 sequences; 92% were seen once. Losses at the gene ends were 4 bases for V and 3 bases for J; bases not matched to a gene: 12. Germline lookup yields CDR1 SGDLS and CDR2 YYNGEE. This CDR3 spans 16 amino acids. CD8+ and CD4+ blood T cells underwent TCR beta sequencing. The study used healthy donors as controls matched for age and sex.

The source of this sequence is a human donor in good health. Sequencing was done on a sample of CD8+ T cells from PBMCs. The chain links TRBV9 to TRBJ1-2; 7 bases are shared with TRBD1. The CDR3 nucleotides are TGTGCCAGCAGCCACACGACAGGGTCTCGGGACTATGGCTACACCTTC. It translates to CASSHTTGSRDYGYTF.